The 11 T cell receptor beta chains reported below all come from one sample, sequenced in a study of T cells in Graves' hyperthyroidism and ophthalmopathy. RNA transcripts gave rise to amplified TCR beta CDR3 regions. In the first-round RT-PCR of the TCR CDR3, the HTBI primer set was used. TCRdb used MiXCR to reprocess the multiplex PCR reads, holding one entry per CDR3 protein. Of around 300,000 distinct CDR3 sequences in the sample, 13% were seen once. The source material was blood. Receptors originate from a woman under 40 with Graves' hyperthyroidism that later progressed to Graves' ophthalmopathy.

This clonotype has a count of ten or more. The rearrangement joins TRBV15 to TRBJ1-2; D ambiguous. The CDR3 loop spans 13 amino acids. CDR1 is LNHNV, CDR2 YYDKDF, per germline (reference sequence). The V end lost 5 bases, the J end lost 8 bases, and 15 bases lay between the germline ends. The CDR3 loop is CATSRAAASGYTF. The DNA of the CDR3 is TGTGCCACCAGCCGCGCGGCAGCATCAGGCTACACCTTC. Looking up the rest from reference TRBV15 and TRBJ1-2 gives the full variable domain: DAMVIQNPRYQVTQFGKPVTLSCSQTLNHNVMYWYQQKSSQAPKLLFHYYDKDFNNEADTPDNFQSRRPNTSFCFLDIRSPGLGDTAMYLCATSRAAASGYTFGSGTRLTVV.

This clonotype occurred a few times. The chain recombines TRBV5-4 with TRBJ1-4; 7 nucleotides match TRBD1. The CDR3 is 16 amino acids. The J segment lost 0 bases and the V segment lost 0 bases, leaving 2 bases of the junction unmatched. Germline-derived CDR1 and CDR2 are SGHNT and YYREEE (reference sequence). As DNA, the CDR3 is TGTGCCAGCAGCTTGGGCGGGACAGCAACTAATGAAAAACTGTTTTTT. It codes for CASSLGGTATNEKLFF. Full variable domain (missing parts from reference TRBV5-4 and TRBJ1-4): ETGVTQSPTHLIKTRGQQVTLRCSSQSGHNTVSWYQQALGQGPQFIFQYYREEENGRGNFPPRFSGLQFPNYSSELNVNALELDDSALYLCASSLGGTATNEKLFFGSGTQLSVL.

The chain uses TRBV14 and TRBJ1-1; maybe TRBD1 (6 bases). The CDR3 covers 14 residues. The V and J ends lost 4 bases and 6 bases respectively, with 15 bases between them. Germline CDR1 SGHDN, CDR2 FVKESK. The CDR3 sequence is CASSPGGPRSEAFF. CDR3 nucleotides: TGTGCCAGCAGCCCCGGGGGGCCCCGCTCTGAAGCTTTCTTT.

This clonotype occurred a few times. V usage is TRBV20-1 and J usage is TRBJ2-1; 9 bases align to TRBD2. CDR3 length: 15 amino acids. With V trimmed by 3 bases and J by 7 bases, 10 bases remained unmatched. The V gene's germline CDR1 is DFQATT and CDR2 SNEGSKA (reference sequence). The CDR3 DNA is TGCAGTGCTAGGGCTAGCGGGGATTGGTCTAATGAGCAGTTCTTC. Protein sequence: CSARASGDWSNEQFF.

In its sample, this clonotype was seen many times. The chain recombines TRBV6-1 with TRBJ1-1; D gene unclear. Germline CDR1 and CDR2: MNHNS and SASEGT. This CDR3 has 11 amino acids. Trimming pared 6 bases from V and 12 bases from J, leaving 14 bases between. CDR3 bases: TGTGCCAGCAGCGGACCCTTAGGGCCTTTCTTT. Encoded protein: CASSGPLGPFF.

This clonotype appeared a few times. The V and J genes are TRBV4-1 and TRBJ2-7; the D is unclear. V lost 1 base and J lost 0, with 13 bases in between. Germline V CDR1 and CDR2: MGHRA, YSYEKL. This CDR3 spans 16 amino acids. CDR3 DNA sequence: TGCGCCAGCAGCCAAGGGGTGGCAAGGAGCTCCTACGAGCAGTACTTC. It codes for CASSQGVARSSYEQYF.

There are a few counts of this clonotype. V usage is TRBV13 and J usage is TRBJ2-5; 8 nucleotides match TRBD1. Germline CDR1 and CDR2: PRHDT and FYEKMQ (reference sequence). The CDR3 loop spans 15 amino acids. V shed 10 bases and J 2 bases; nucleotides not matched to a gene: 12. The CDR3: CANRPRDRQQETQYF. The DNA for the CDR3 is TGTGCCAACAGGCCCCGGGACAGGCAACAAGAGACCCAGTACTTC.

This clonotype was seen at least ten times. V and J are TRBV9 and TRBJ2-5; weak D call: TRBD2 (7 bases). With 1 base removed from V and 4 bases from J, the gap between germline ends came to 14 bases. The CDR3 length is 15 residues. Germline V CDR1 and CDR2: SGDLS, YYNGEE. The CDR3 here is CASSVSGGRGETQYF. In DNA form, the CDR3 reads TGTGCCAGCAGCGTATCGGGGGGCCGTGGAGAGACCCAGTACTTC.

This clonotype was seen more than once but under ten times. This rearrangement joins TRBV27 to TRBJ2-7; 8 nucleotides agree with TRBD2. V lost 6 bases and J lost 4; bases outside the gene matches: 8. The CDR3 has 14 amino acids. The germline gives CDR1 MNHEY, CDR2 SMNVEV (reference sequence). The CDR3 DNA reads TGTGCCAGCAGCCCAGCGGGAGCTCATTACGAGCAGTACTTC. This translates into CASSPAGAHYEQYF.

This clonotype was detected ten times or more. The chain carries TRBV5-6 and TRBJ2-1; D may be TRBD1 (6 bases). This CDR3 spans 16 amino acids. The germline CDR1 and CDR2 sequences are SGHDT and YYEEEE. The V and J ends lost 0 bases and 0 bases respectively, with 10 bases between them. CDR3 nucleotide sequence: TGTGCCAGCAGCTTGGGAAGGACAGACTCCTACAATGAGCAGTTCTTC. It encodes CASSLGRTDSYNEQFF.

This clonotype was observed at least ten times. The chain links TRBV28 to TRBJ2-7; 7 nucleotides match TRBD2. Germline CDR1 reads MDHEN; CDR2 reads SYDVKM. The length of the CDR3 is 17 residues. The J segment lost 0 bases and the V segment lost 10 bases, leaving 18 bases of the junction unmatched. This chain's CDR3 is CATREGRRLGLSYEQYF. The CDR3 region has the DNA TGTGCCACCAGGGAGGGGCGCAGACTAGGTCTCTCCTACGAGCAGTACTTC.